This entry concerns a single TCR beta chain. This sample is part of a study of T-cell reconstitution after alpha-beta-depleted transplantation in children. Unique molecular identifiers tagged the TCRbeta library. MiXCR was run by TCRdb on the PCR reads, yielding one entry per CDR3 protein. This table holds about 500,000 distinct CDR3 sequences, approximately 30% found once. Trimming at V came to 7 bases and at J to 6 bases, leaving 7 bases not matched to a gene. This CDR3 has 13 amino acids. Germline CDR1 is SGHNT and CDR2 is YYREEE (reference sequence). The source is a human donor who donated a stem cell graft to a child with aplastic anemia. The chain is built from TRBV5-4 and TRBJ2-1, with 7 bases identical to TRBD1. Sequencing used PBMCs from the stem cell graft donor, obtained from the stem cell graft. The CDR3 reads CASSGTATNEQFF. The CDR3 region has the DNA TGTGCCAGCTCGGGGACAGCAACCAATGAGCAGTTCTTC.